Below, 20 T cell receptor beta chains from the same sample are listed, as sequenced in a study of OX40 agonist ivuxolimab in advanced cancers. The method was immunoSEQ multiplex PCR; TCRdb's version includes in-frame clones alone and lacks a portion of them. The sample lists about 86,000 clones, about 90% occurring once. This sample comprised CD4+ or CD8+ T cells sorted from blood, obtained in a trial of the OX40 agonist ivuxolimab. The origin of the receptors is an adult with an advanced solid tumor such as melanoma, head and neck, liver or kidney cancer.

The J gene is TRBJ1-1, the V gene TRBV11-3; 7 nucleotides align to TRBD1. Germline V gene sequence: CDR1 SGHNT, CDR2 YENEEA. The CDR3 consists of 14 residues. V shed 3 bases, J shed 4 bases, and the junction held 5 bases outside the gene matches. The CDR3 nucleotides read TGTGCCAGCAGCTTCCGACAGGGTGTCACTGAAGCTTTCTTT. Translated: CASSFRQGVTEAFF.

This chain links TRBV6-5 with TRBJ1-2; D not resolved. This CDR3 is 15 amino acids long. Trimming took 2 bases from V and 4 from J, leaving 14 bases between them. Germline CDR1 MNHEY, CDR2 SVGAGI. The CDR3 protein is CASSYGSPPGYGYTF. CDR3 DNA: TGTGCCAGCAGTTACGGATCGCCTCCAGGCTATGGCTACACCTTC.

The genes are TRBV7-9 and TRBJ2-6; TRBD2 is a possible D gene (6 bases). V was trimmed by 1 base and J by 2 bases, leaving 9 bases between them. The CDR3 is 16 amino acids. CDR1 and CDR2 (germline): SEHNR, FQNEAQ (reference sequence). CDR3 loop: CASSLVSGAGANVLTF. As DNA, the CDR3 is TGTGCCAGCAGCTTAGTTTCGGGGGCTGGGGCCAACGTCCTGACTTTC.

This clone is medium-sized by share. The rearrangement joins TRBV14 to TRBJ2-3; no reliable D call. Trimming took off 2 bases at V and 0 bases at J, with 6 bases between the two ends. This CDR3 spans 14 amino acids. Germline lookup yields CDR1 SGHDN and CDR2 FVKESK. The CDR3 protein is CASSQITSTDTQYF. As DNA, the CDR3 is TGTGCCAGCAGCCAAATTACTAGCACAGATACGCAGTATTTT.

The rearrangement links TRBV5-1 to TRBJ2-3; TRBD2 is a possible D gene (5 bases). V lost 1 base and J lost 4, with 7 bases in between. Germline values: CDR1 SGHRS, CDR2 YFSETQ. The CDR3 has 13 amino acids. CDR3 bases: TGCGCCAGCAGCTTGCTCGGGGCAGATACGCAGTATTTT. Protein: CASSLLGADTQYF.

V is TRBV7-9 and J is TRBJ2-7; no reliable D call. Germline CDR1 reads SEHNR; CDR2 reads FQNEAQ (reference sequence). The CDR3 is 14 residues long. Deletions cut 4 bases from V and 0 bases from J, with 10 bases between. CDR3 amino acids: CASSSAGPSYEQYF. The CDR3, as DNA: TGTGCCAGCAGCTCCGCCGGGCCCTCCTACGAGCAGTACTTC. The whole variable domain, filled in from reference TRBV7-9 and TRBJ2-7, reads DTGVSQNPRHKITKRGQNVTFRCDPISEHNRLYWYRQTLGQGPEFLTYFQNEAQLEKSRLLSDRFSAERPKGSFSTLEIQRTEQGDSAMYLCASSSAGPSYEQYFGPGTRLTVT.

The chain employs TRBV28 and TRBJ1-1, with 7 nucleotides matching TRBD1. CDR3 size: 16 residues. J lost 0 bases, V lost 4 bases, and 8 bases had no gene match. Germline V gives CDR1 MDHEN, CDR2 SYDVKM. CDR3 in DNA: TGTGCCAGCAGTTCCCCCGGGACAGTTATGAACACTGAAGCTTTCTTT. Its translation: CASSSPGTVMNTEAFF.

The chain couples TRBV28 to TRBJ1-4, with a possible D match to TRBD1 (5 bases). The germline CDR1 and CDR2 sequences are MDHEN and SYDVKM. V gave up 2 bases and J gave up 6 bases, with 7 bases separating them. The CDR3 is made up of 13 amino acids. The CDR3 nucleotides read TGTGCCAGCAGTTTAATACAGGATGAAAAACTGTTTTTT. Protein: CASSLIQDEKLFF.

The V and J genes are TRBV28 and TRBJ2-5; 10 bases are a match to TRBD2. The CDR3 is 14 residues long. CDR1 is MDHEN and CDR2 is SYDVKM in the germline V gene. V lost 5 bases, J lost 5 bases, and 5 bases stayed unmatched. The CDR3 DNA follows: TGTGCCAGCAGTCATTCTAGCGGGAGCGAGACCCAGTACTTC. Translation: CASSHSSGSETQYF.

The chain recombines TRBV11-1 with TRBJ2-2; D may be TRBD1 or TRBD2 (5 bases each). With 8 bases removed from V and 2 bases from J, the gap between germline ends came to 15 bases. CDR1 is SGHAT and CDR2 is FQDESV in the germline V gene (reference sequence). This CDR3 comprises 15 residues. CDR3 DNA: TGTGCCAGCTCAACTCGGGGCACAAACACCGGGGAGCTGTTTTTT. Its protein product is CASSTRGTNTGELFF.

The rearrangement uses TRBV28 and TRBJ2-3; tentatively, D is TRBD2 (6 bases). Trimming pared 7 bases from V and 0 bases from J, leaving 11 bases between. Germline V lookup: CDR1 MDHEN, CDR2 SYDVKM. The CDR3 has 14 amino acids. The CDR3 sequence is CASKSGTSTDTQYF. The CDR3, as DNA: TGTGCCAGCAAGTCCGGGACTAGCACAGATACGCAGTATTTT.

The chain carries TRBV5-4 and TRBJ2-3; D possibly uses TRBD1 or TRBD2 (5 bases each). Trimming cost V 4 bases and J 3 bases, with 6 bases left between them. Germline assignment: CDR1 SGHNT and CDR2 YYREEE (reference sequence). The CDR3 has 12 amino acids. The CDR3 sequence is CASSGGTDTQYF. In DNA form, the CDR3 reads TGTGCCAGCAGCGGGGGTACAGATACGCAGTATTTT.

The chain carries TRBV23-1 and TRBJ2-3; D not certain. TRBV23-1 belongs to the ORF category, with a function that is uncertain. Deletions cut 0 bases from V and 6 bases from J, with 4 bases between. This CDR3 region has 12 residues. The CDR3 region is CASSQSGDTQYF. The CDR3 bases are TGCGCCAGCAGTCAATCGGGGGATACGCAGTATTTT.

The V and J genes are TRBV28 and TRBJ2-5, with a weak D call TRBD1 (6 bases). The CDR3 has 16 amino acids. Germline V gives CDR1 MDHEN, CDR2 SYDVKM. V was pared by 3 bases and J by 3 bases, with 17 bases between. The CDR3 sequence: CASSFSVGAGEETQYF. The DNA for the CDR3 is TGTGCCAGCAGTTTCTCGGTGGGGGCGGGCGAAGAGACCCAGTACTTC.

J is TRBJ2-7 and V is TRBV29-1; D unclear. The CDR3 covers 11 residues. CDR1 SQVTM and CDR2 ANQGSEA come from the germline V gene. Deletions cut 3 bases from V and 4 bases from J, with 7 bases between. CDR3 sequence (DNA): TGCAGCGTTGATTCGGCGTACGAGCAGTACTTC. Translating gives CSVDSAYEQYF.

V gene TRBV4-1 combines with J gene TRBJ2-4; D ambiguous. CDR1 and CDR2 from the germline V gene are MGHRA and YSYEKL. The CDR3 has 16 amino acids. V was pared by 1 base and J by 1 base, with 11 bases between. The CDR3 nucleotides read TGCGCCAGCAGCCAAGTGCTGGCCGGGGCCAAAAACATTCAGTACTTC. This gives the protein CASSQVLAGAKNIQYF.

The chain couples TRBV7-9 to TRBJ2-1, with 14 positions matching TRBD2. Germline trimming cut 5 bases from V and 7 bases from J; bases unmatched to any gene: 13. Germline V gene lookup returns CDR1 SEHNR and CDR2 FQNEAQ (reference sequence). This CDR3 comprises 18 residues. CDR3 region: CASSQRLAGGPFFNEQFF. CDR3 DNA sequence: TGTGCCAGCAGCCAAAGACTAGCGGGAGGGCCCTTTTTTAATGAGCAGTTCTTC.

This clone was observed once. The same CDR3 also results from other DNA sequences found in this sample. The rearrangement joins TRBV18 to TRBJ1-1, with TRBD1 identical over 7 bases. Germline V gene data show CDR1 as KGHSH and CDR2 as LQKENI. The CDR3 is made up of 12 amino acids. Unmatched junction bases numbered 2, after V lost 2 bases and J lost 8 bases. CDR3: CASSPLQGEAFF. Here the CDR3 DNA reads TGTGCCAGCTCACCATTACAGGGGGAAGCTTTCTTT.

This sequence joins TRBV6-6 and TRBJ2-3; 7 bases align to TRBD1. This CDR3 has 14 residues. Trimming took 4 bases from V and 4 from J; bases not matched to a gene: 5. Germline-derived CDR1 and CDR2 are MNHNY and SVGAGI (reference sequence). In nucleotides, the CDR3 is TGTGCCAGCAGTTCACAGGGGATAGCAGATACGCAGTATTTT. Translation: CASSSQGIADTQYF.

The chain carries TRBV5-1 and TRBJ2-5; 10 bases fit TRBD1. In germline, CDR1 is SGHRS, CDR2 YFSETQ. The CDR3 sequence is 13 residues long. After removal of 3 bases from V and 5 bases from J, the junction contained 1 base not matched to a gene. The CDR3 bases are TGCGCCAGCAGCTCGGGACAGGGGGAGACCCAGTACTTC. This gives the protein CASSSGQGETQYF.